Below, 16 T cell receptor beta chains from the same sample are listed, as sequenced in a study of blood T cell repertoires in COVID-19. The assay was immunoSEQ multiplex PCR, and TCRdb's table has in-frame clones only and misses some. This table has about 300,000 clones, roughly nine tenths appearing once. The source material was PBMCs or T cells enriched from blood (not recorded which). The receptors shown here come from a woman younger than 45 who had recovered from COVID-19.

V gene TRBV29-1 combines with J gene TRBJ2-5; 8 nucleotides match TRBD1. CDR3 length equals 13 residues. Germline trimming cut 4 bases from V and 4 bases from J; bases unmatched to any gene: 5. From germline, CDR1 is SQVTM and CDR2 ANQGSEA. The CDR3 DNA reads TGCAGCGTTGGACAGGGGTCAGTAGAGACCCAGTACTTC. This encodes CSVGQGSVETQYF.

The rearrangement joins TRBV6-5 to TRBJ2-3; D is possibly TRBD2 (5 bases). Trimming cost V 5 bases and J 6 bases, with 18 bases left between them. From germline, CDR1 is MNHEY and CDR2 SVGAGI. The CDR3 contains 15 residues. In DNA, the CDR3 is TGTGCCAGCAGTACCCTCCGAGGACCGGGGGATACGCAGTATTTT. Translating it yields CASSTLRGPGDTQYF.

This sequence joins TRBV6-5 and TRBJ1-5, with D maybe TRBD1 (6 bases). Germline CDR1 reads MNHEY; CDR2 reads SVGAGI. CDR3 length: 15 residues. Trimming took off 5 bases at V and 5 bases at J, with 16 bases between the two ends. The CDR3 bases are TGTGCCAGCAGTCCACGGACAGTGAGCGATCAGCCCCAGCATTTT. This gives the protein CASSPRTVSDQPQHF.

To note about this clone: At one end, the junction sequence differs from germline, possibly due to a read error. The rearrangement links TRBV7-9 to TRBJ2-5; 8 bases match TRBD1. Germline CDR1 SEHNR, CDR2 FQNEAQ (reference sequence). The CDR3 sequence is 11 residues long. The CDR3 reads CASSAQGAWNF. CDR3 sequence (DNA): TGTGCCAGCAGCGCCCAGGGGGCTTGGAACTTC. Using reference TRBV7-9 and TRBJ2-5 for the parts outside the CDR3, the full variable domain is DTGVSQNPRHKITKRGQNVTFRCDPISEHNRLYWYRQTLGQGPEFLTYFQNEAQLEKSRLLSDRFSAERPKGSFSTLEIQRTEQGDSAMYLCASSAQGAWNFGPGTRLLVL.

The CDR3 DNA is TGTGCCAGCAGTCGCCAGATCGTACGGGGGACTGAAGCTTTCTTT. Translation gives CASSRQIVRGTEAFF. The rearrangement joins TRBV28 to TRBJ1-1, with TRBD1 as a possible D gene (5 bases). The germline V gene encodes CDR1 MDHEN and CDR2 SYDVKM. V gave up 5 bases and J gave up 5 bases, with 18 bases separating them. CDR3 length equals 15 residues.

The gene calls are TRBV19 and TRBJ2-3; perhaps TRBD2 as D (6 bases). This CDR3 region has 14 residues. CDR1 LNHDA and CDR2 SQIVND come from the germline V gene (reference sequence). V lost 9 bases and J lost 4, with 17 bases in between. The CDR3 nucleotides are TGTGCCAGATACCCTGGGGAGGACGCAGATACGCAGTATTTT. It encodes CARYPGEDADTQYF.

The chain links TRBV5-6 to TRBJ1-5; 9 positions match TRBD1. This CDR3 has 15 amino acids. Germline V CDR1 and CDR2: SGHDT, YYEEEE. Losses at the gene ends were 4 bases for V and 4 bases for J; bases not matched to a gene: 6. The CDR3 coding sequence is TGTGCCAGCAGCGAGGGACAGGGTGGGAATCAGCCCCAGCATTTT. It encodes CASSEGQGGNQPQHF.

The chain employs TRBV19 and TRBJ2-3; 13 bases map to TRBD2. CDR3 length equals 16 residues. Unmatched junction bases numbered 6, after V lost 4 bases and J lost 5 bases. Per germline, CDR1 LNHDA and CDR2 SQIVND (reference sequence). The CDR3 DNA follows: TGTGCCAGTAGTAGCGGACTAGCGGGGGAGAAAGATACGCAGTATTTT. Amino acid sequence: CASSSGLAGEKDTQYF.

The chain has TRBV15 and TRBJ1-6; D gene unclear. This CDR3 is built from 18 residues. The germline V and J ends were trimmed by 0 bases and 0 bases, with 12 bases remaining between them. Germline CDR1 and CDR2: LNHNV and YYDKDF (reference sequence). CDR3 protein: CATSRDKLGSSYNSPLHF. CDR3 coding DNA: TGTGCCACCAGCAGAGATAAATTGGGGAGCTCCTATAATTCACCCCTCCACTTT. Full variable domain (missing parts from reference TRBV15 and TRBJ1-6): DAMVIQNPRYQVTQFGKPVTLSCSQTLNHNVMYWYQQKSSQAPKLLFHYYDKDFNNEADTPDNFQSRRPNTSFCFLDIRSPGLGDTAMYLCATSRDKLGSSYNSPLHFGNGTRLTVT.

The chain uses TRBV30 and TRBJ1-2; no definite D call. Germline V gene lookup returns CDR1 GTSNPN and CDR2 SVGIG (reference sequence). The CDR3 is made up of 10 amino acids. V lost 8 bases, J lost 6 bases, and 10 bases lay in between. The CDR3: CATNTDGYTF. As DNA, the CDR3 is TGTGCCACTAACACGGATGGCTACACCTTC.

There are a few counts of this clone. For the CDR3, the DNA is TGTGCCAGCAGCTGGGGACAGGGAGTATTGACGGGCGGCTACACCTTC. Translated: CASSWGQGVLTGGYTF. The gene calls are TRBV5-8 and TRBJ1-2; 9 bases fit TRBD1. Germline loops: CDR1 SGHTS, CDR2 YDEGEE. CDR3 length: 16 residues. Trimming at V came to 3 bases and at J to 8 bases, leaving 14 bases not matched to a gene. Full variable domain (rest looked up from reference TRBV5-8 and TRBJ1-2): EAGVTQSPTHLIKTRGQQATLRCSPISGHTSVYWYQQALGLGLQFLLWYDEGEERNRGNFPPRFSGRQFPNYSSELNVNALELEDSALYLCASSWGQGVLTGGYTFGSGTRLTVV.

The V gene is TRBV6-5, the J gene TRBJ1-5, with a tentative D call TRBD1 (6 bases). Germline V CDR1 and CDR2: MNHEY, SVGAGI. The length of the CDR3 is 14 residues. V was shortened by 6 bases and J by 4 bases, with 13 bases between the two germline ends. CDR3 residues: CASRGRQENQPQHF. The DNA of the CDR3 is TGTGCCAGCAGGGGAAGACAGGAGAATCAGCCCCAGCATTTT.

The chain combines TRBV18 with TRBJ1-1; the match to TRBD1 covers 7 bases. The CDR3 loop spans 12 amino acids. CDR1 and CDR2 (germline): KGHSH, LQKENI. V was clipped by 10 bases and J by 4 bases; unmatched bases: 6. In DNA, the CDR3 is TGTGCCACCGAACAGGGGAGCACTGAAGCTTTCTTT. Translation: CATEQGSTEAFF.

The chain is built from TRBV19 and TRBJ2-3, with D possibly matching TRBD1 (6 bases). The V gene's germline CDR1 is LNHDA and CDR2 SQIVND (reference sequence). CDR3 length: 17 amino acids. The V gene lost 0 bases and the J gene lost 3 bases, with 16 bases spanning the gap. CDR3 residues: CASSIEPGQGITDTQYF. For the CDR3, the DNA is TGTGCCAGTAGTATAGAGCCCGGCCAGGGGATAACAGATACGCAGTATTTT. The variable domain in full, completed from reference TRBV19 and TRBJ2-3, reads DGGITQSPKYLFRKEGQNVTLSCEQNLNHDAMYWYRQDPGQGLRLIYYSQIVNDFQKGDIAEGYSVSREKKESFPLTVTSAQKNPTAFYLCASSIEPGQGITDTQYFGPGTRLTVL.

The chain couples TRBV2 to TRBJ2-7; the match to TRBD1 covers 7 bases. The germline CDR1 and CDR2 sequences are SNHLY and FYNNEI. Trimming took 2 bases from V and 2 from J; bases not matched to a gene: 3. CDR3 length equals 14 residues. The CDR3 sequence: CASSETGQPYEQYF. Written as DNA, the CDR3 is TGTGCCAGCAGTGAAACGGGACAGCCCTACGAGCAGTACTTC.

The genes are TRBV5-5 and TRBJ1-4, with TRBD1 matching over 8 bases. The CDR3 consists of 15 residues. Germline V CDR1 and CDR2: SGHKS, YYEKEE (reference sequence). After removal of 4 bases from V and 7 bases from J, the junction contained 9 bases not matched to a gene. The CDR3 protein is CASSLRQGKGEKLFF. CDR3 nucleotide sequence: TGTGCCAGCAGCCTTAGACAGGGGAAAGGTGAAAAACTGTTTTTT.